This TCR beta chain is from a study of blood T cell repertoires in COVID-19. About the study: Nucleic acid was either cDNA or gDNA, and it came from T cells, B-cell-depleted T cells, or PBMCs.

V lost 0 bases to trimming and J lost 1 base, with 7 bases between them. This CDR3 has 15 amino acids. Germline-derived CDR1 and CDR2 are SGHAT and FQNNGV. Original processing notes: Using reference gene primer amplification, nucleated cell counts were estimated. Clones were sequenced by immunoSEQ multiplex PCR, and TCRdb holds only the in-frame ones, with some missing. From that table come the V and J calls and clone size; the DNA was used to work out D and trimming. The table has fewer than 200,000 clones, more than 80% seen once; the top ten hold roughly 7.7%. Sequencing input: peripheral blood. This receptor was taken from a woman aged 55 to 70 with acute or convalescent COVID-19. This sequence joins TRBV11-2 and TRBJ2-1; no clear D gene. CDR3 region: CASSLEARSYNEQFF. The CDR3 DNA follows: TGTGCCAGCAGCTTAGAGGCTAGATCCTACAATGAGCAGTTCTTC.